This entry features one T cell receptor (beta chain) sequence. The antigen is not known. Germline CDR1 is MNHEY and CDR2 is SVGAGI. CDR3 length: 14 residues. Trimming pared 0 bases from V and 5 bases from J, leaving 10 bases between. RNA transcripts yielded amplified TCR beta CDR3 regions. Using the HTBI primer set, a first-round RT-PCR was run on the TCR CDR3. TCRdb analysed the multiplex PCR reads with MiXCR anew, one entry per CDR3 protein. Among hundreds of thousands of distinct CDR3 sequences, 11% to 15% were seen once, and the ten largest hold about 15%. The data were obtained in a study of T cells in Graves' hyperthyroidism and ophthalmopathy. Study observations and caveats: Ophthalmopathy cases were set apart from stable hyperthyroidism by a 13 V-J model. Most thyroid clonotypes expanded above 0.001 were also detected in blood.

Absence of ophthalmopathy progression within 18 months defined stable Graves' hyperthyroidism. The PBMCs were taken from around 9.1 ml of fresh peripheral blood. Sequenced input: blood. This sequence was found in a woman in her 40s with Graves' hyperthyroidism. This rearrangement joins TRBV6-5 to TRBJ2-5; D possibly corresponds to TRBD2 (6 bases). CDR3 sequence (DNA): TGTGCCAGCAGTTACTCGCTGGGGGGTGAGACCCAGTACTTC. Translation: CASSYSLGGETQYF.